The clone carrying this TCR beta chain was detected many times. At one of its ends the junction is not consistent with the germline gene, which may arise from a read error. This specimen comes from a study of neurological immune-mediated disorders. CDR1 is MNHEY and CDR2 is SMNVEV in the germline V gene (reference sequence). The CDR3 extends over 13 amino acids. The unsorted libraries were generated from a total of 2 million PBMCs, which had been stored in RNAlater at -80 C. The cDNA came from 5'RACE, which used 10-nucleotide random UMIs. TCRdb independently ran MiXCR on the 5' RACE reads; one entry per CDR3 protein. The data show about 62,000 distinct CDR3 sequences, 3% to 4% seen once.

This clonotype was sampled from a woman aged 50 to 65 with multiple sclerosis. The chain couples TRBV27 to TRBJ1-6; the D is unclear. The sample comprised PBMCs. CDR3 in amino acids: CASSSSYNSPLNF. The CDR3 nucleotides read TGTGCCAGCAGTAGCTCCTATAATTCACCCCTCAACTTT.